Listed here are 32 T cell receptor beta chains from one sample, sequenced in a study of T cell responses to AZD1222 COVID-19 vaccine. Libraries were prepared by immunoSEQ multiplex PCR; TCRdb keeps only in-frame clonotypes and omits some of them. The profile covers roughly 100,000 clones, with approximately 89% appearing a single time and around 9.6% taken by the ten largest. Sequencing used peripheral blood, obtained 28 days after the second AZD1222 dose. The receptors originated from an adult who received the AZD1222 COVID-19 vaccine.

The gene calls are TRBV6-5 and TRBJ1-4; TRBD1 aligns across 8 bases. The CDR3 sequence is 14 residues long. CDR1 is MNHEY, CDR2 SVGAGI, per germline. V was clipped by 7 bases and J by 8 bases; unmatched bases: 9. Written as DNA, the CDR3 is TGTGCCAGCACTCGGGACAGGTTGGGAGAAAAACTGTTTTTT. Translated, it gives CASTRDRLGEKLFF.

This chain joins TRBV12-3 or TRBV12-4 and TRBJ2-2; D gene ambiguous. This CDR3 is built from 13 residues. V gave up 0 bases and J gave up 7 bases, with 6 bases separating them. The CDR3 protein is CASSLAGGGELFF. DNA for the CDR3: TGTGCCAGCAGTTTAGCCGGCGGCGGGGAGCTGTTTTTT.

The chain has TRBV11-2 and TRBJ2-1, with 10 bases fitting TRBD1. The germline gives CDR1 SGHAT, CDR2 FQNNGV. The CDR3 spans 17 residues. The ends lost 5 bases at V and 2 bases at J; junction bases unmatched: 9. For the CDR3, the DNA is TGTGCCAGCAGCCCACAGCGACAGGGGGCCCCCTACAATGAGCAGTTCTTC. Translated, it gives CASSPQRQGAPYNEQFF.

The CDR3 nucleotides are TGTGCCAGCAGCAGCCGACAGGGGATAAGTGGCTACACCTTC. This sequence encodes CASSSRQGISGYTF. V usage is TRBV21-1 and J usage is TRBJ1-2; the listed D gene, TRBD1, was not tested against the DNA. TRBV21-1 is described as a pseudogene. The CDR3 sequence is 14 residues long.

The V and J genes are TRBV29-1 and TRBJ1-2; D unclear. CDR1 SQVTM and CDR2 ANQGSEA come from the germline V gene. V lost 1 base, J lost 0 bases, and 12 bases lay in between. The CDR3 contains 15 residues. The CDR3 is CSVEGHHPTNYGYTF. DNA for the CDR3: TGCAGCGTTGAAGGTCACCATCCTACTAACTATGGCTACACCTTC.

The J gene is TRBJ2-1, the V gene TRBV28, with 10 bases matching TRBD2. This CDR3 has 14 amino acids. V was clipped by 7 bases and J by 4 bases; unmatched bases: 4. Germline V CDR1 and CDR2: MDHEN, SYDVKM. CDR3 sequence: CASIWTSGYNEQFF. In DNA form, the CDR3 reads TGTGCCAGCATTTGGACTAGCGGTTACAATGAGCAGTTCTTC.

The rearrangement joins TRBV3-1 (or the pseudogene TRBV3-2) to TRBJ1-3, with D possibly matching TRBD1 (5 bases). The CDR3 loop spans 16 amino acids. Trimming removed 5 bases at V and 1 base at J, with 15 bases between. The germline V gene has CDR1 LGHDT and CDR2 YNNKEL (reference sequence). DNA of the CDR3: TGTGCCAGCAGCACACGGGACCGCGCGTCTGGAAACACCATATATTTT. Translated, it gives CASSTRDRASGNTIYF.

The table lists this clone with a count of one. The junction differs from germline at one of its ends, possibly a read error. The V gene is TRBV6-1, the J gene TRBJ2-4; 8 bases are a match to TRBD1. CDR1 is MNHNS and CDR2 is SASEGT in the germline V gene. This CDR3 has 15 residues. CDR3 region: CASSEALMGQALQNF. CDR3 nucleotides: TGTGCCAGCAGTGAAGCGCTGATGGGACAGGCACTTCAGAACTTC.

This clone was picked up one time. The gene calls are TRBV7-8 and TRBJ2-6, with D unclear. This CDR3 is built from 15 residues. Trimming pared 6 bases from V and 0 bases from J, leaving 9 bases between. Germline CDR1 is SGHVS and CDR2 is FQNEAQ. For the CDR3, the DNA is TGTGCCAGCAGTTATCTTAACTCTGGGGCCAACGTCCTGACTTTC. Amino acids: CASSYLNSGANVLTF. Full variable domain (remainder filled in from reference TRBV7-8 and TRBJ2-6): GAGVSQSPRYKVAKRGQDVALRCDPISGHVSLFWYQQALGQGPEFLTYFQNEAQLDKSGLPSDRFFAERPEGSVSTLKIQRTQQEDSAVYLCASSYLNSGANVLTFGAGSRLTVL.

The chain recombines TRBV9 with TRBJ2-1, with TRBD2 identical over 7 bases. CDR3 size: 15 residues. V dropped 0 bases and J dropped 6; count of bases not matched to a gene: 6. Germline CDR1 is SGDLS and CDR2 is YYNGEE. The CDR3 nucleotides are TGTGCCAGCAGCGTAGTGGGAGGGCCCCCCAATGAGCAGTTCTTC. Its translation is CASSVVGGPPNEQFF.

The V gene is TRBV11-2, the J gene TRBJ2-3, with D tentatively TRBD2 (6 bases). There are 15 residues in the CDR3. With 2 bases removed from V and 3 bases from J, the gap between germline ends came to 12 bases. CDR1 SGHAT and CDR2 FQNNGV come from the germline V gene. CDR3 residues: CASSLSEGSTDTQYF. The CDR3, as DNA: TGTGCCAGCAGCTTATCGGAGGGAAGTACAGATACGCAGTATTTT.

CDR3 in amino acids: CASSFGQGNVNYGYTF. The CDR3 DNA reads TGCGCCAGCAGCTTCGGACAGGGTAACGTCAACTATGGCTACACCTTC. The chain is built from TRBV5-1 and TRBJ1-2; TRBD1 aligns across 8 bases. Losses at the gene ends were 2 bases for V and 2 bases for J; bases not matched to a gene: 8. The germline V gene has CDR1 SGHRS and CDR2 YFSETQ. CDR3 length: 16 amino acids.

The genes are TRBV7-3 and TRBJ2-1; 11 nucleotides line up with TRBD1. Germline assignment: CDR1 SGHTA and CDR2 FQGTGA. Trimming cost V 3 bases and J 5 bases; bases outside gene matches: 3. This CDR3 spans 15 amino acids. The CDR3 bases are TGTGCCAGCAGCTTTGGACAGGGGGCAGACAATGAGCAGTTCTTC. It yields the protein CASSFGQGADNEQFF.

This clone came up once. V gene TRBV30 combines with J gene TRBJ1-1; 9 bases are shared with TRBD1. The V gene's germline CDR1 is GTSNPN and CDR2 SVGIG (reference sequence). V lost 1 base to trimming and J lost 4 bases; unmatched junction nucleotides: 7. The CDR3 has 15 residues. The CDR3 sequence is CAWSDTGTGSTEAFF. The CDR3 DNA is TGTGCCTGGAGTGACACCGGGACAGGGTCCACTGAAGCTTTCTTT.

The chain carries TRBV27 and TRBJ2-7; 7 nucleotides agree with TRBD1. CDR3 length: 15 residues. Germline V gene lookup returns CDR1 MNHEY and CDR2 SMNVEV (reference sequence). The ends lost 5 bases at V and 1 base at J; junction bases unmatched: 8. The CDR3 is CASSQRQGRSYEQYF. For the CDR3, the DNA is TGTGCCAGCAGTCAACGACAGGGTAGATCCTACGAGCAGTACTTC.

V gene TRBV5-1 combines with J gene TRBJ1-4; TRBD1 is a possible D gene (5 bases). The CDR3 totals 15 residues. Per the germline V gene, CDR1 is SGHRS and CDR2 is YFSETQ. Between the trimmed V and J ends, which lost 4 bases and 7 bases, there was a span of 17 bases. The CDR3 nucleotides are TGCGCCAGCAGCCCATTGGGGGGGTTCGGTGAAAAACTGTTTTTT. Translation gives CASSPLGGFGEKLFF.

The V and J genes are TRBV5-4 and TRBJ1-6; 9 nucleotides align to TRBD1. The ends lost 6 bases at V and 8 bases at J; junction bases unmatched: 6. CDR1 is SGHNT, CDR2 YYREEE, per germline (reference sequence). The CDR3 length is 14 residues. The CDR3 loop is CASTLGQGDSPLHF. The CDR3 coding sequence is TGTGCCAGCACCCTGGGACAGGGTGATTCACCCCTCCACTTT.

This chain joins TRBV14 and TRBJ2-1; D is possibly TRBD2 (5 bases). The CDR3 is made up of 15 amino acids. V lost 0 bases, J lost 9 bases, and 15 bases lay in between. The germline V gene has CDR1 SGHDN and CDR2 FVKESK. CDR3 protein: CASSQDVGVVGEQFF. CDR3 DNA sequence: TGTGCCAGCAGCCAAGATGTGGGAGTGGTCGGTGAGCAGTTCTTC.

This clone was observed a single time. The CDR3 loop is CASSQGQQETQYF. The DNA for the CDR3 is TGTGCCAGCAGCCAGGGACAGCAAGAGACCCAGTACTTC. The chain links TRBV28 to TRBJ2-5, with 7 bases fitting TRBD1. Trimming took 6 bases from V and 2 from J; bases not matched to a gene: 3. This CDR3 has 13 residues. Germline V gives CDR1 MDHEN, CDR2 SYDVKM.

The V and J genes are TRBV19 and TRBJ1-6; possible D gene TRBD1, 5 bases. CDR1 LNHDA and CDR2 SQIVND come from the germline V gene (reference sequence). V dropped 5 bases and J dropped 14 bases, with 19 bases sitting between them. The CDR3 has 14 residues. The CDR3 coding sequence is TGTGCCAGTAGTGAGCAACAGGCGTCCCATACCCTCCACTTT. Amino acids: CASSEQQASHTLHF.

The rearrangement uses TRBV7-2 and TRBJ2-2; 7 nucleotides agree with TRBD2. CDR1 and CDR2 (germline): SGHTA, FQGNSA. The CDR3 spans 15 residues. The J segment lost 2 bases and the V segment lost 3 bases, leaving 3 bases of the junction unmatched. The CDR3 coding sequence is TGTGCCAGCAGCTTGCCTAGCGGAAACACCGGGGAGCTGTTTTTT. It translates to CASSLPSGNTGELFF.

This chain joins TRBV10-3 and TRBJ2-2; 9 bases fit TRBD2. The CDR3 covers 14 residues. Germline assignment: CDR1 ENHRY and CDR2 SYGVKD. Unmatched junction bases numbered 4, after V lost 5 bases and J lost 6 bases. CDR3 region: CAISTSGRAGELFF. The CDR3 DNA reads TGTGCCATCAGTACTAGCGGGCGGGCCGGGGAGCTGTTTTTT.

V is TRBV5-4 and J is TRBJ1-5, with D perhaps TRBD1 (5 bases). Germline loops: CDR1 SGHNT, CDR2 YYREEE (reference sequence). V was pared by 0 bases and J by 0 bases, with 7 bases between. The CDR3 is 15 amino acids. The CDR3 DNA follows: TGTGCCAGCAGCTTGGGGGGGGATAGCAATCAGCCCCAGCATTTT. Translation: CASSLGGDSNQPQHF.

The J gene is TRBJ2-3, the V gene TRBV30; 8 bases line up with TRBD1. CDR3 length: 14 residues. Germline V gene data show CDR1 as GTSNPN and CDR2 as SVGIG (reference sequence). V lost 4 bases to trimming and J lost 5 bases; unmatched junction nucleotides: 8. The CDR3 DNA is TGTGCCTGGACCAAGACAGGGGTCGGAGATACGCAGTATTTT. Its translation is CAWTKTGVGDTQYF.

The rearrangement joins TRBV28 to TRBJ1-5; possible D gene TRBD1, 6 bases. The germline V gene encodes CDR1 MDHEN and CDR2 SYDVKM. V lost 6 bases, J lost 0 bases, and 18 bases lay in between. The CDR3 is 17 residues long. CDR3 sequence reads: CASSYSMGALSNQPQHF. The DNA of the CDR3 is TGTGCCAGCAGCTACTCCATGGGGGCCCTTAGCAATCAGCCCCAGCATTTT.

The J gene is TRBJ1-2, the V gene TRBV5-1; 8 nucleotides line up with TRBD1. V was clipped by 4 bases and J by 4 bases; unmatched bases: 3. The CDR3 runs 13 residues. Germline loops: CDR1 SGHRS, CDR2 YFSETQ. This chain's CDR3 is CASSQGAGYGYTF. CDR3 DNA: TGCGCCAGCAGCCAGGGGGCTGGCTATGGCTACACCTTC.

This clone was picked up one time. CDR3 amino acids: CASSTSDRRSTDTQYF. CDR3 DNA sequence: TGTGCCAGCAGTACCTCGGACAGGAGGAGCACAGATACGCAGTATTTT. This chain joins TRBV5-6 and TRBJ2-3; TRBD1 matches at 7 bases. Germline V gene sequence: CDR1 SGHDT, CDR2 YYEEEE. The J segment lost 0 bases and the V segment lost 5 bases, leaving 9 bases of the junction unmatched. CDR3 length: 16 residues.

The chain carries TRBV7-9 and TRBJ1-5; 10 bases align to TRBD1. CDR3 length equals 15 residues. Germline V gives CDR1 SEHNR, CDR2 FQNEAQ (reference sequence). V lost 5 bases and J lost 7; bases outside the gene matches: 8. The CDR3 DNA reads TGTGCCAGCAGCCCCGGGACAGGGGTCCACCAGCCCCAGCATTTT. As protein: CASSPGTGVHQPQHF. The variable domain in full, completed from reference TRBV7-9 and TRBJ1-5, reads DTGVSQNPRHKITKRGQNVTFRCDPISEHNRLYWYRQTLGQGPEFLTYFQNEAQLEKSRLLSDRFSAERPKGSFSTLEIQRTEQGDSAMYLCASSPGTGVHQPQHFGDGTRLSIL.

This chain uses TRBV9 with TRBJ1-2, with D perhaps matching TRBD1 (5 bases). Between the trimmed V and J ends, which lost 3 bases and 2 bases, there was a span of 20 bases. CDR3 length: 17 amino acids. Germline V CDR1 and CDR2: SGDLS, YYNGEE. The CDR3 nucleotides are TGTGCCAGCAGCGCCCTGGGGGGGATACCTTTGAACTATGGCTACACCTTC. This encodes CASSALGGIPLNYGYTF. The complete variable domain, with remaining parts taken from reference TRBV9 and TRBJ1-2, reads DSGVTQTPKHLITATGQRVTLRCSPRSGDLSVYWYQQSLDQGLQFLIQYYNGEERAKGNILERFSAQQFPDLHSELNLSSLELGDSALYFCASSALGGIPLNYGYTFGSGTRLTVV.

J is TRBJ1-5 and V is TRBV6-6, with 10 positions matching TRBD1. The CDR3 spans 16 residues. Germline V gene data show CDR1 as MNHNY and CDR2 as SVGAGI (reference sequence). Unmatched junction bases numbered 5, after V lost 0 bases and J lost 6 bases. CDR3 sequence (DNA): TGTGCCAGCAGTTACTCTGGGACAGGGGCCGGTCAGCCCCAGCATTTT. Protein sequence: CASSYSGTGAGQPQHF.

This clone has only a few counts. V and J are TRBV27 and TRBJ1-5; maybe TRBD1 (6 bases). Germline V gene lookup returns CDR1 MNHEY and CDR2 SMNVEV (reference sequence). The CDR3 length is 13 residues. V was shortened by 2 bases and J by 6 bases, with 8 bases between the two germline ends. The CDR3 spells CASSLQGSQPQHF. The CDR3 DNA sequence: TGTGCCAGCAGTTTACAGGGGAGTCAGCCCCAGCATTTT.

CDR3 in DNA: TGTGCCACCGCCGGCGTGGGTAATGAGCAGTTCTTC. Translation: CATAGVGNEQFF. The J gene is TRBJ2-1, the V gene TRBV24-1; no clear D gene. Germline V gives CDR1 KGHDR, CDR2 SFDVKD. The CDR3 has 12 amino acids. V lost 9 bases and J 7 bases, leaving 12 bases between the germline ends.